Listed below are T cell receptor beta chains from one sample, sequenced in a study of cytomegalovirus exposure and HLA in healthy donors. Profiled with immunoSEQ multiplex PCR; TCRdb holds only in-frame clones, not every one. This table holds 150,000 to 200,000 clones, under 80% found once. Sequencing was performed on PBMCs. All receptors come from a woman aged 45-65 years in good health and CMV-seropositive. Each CDR3 is given with its conserved first and last residue. D genes are given only for firm matches. Only some rows state a clone size, as once, few, many or a class for expanded clones.

d_call: NA; v_call: TRBV9; clone_size: NA; j_call: TRBJ1-6; cdr3_nt: TGTGCCAGCAGCGCCCTTAATTCACCCCTCCACTTT; cdr3_aa: CASSALNSPLHF
d_call: NA; v_call: TRBV7-3; clone_size: NA; j_call: TRBJ1-1; cdr3_nt: TGTGCCAGCAGCCCGTCCCAGGGGTTATCTGAAGCTTTCTTT; cdr3_aa: CASSPSQGLSEAFF
d_call: NA; v_call: TRBV5-1; clone_size: NA; j_call: TRBJ2-3; cdr3_nt: TGCGCCAGCAGCTTGGTAGTAGCGGAGAGCACAGATACGCAGTATTTT; cdr3_aa: CASSLVVAESTDTQYF
d_call: NA; v_call: TRBV18; clone_size: once; j_call: TRBJ2-7; cdr3_nt: TGTGCCAGCTCACCAAAGTACTACTACGAGCAGTACTTC; cdr3_aa: CASSPKYYYEQYF
d_call: TRBD1; v_call: TRBV11-3; clone_size: few; j_call: TRBJ2-1; cdr3_nt: TGTGCCAGCAGCCCGTCTGACAGGGGTGAGCAGTTCTTC; cdr3_aa: CASSPSDRGEQFF
d_call: NA; v_call: TRBV7-7; clone_size: NA; j_call: TRBJ1-2; cdr3_nt: TGTGCCAGCAGCTCCCGAACAGGGCACCCTTCTAACTATGGCTACACCTTC; cdr3_aa: CASSSRTGHPSNYGYTF
d_call: NA; v_call: TRBV19; clone_size: NA; j_call: TRBJ2-3; cdr3_nt: TGTGCCAGTAGTATAGGTTCAGCGGGCACAGATACGCAGTATTTT; cdr3_aa: CASSIGSAGTDTQYF
d_call: TRBD1; v_call: TRBV29-1; clone_size: NA; j_call: TRBJ1-1; cdr3_nt: TGCAGCGTTGAAGCCACGACAGGGTCCGCTTTCTTT; cdr3_aa: CSVEATTGSAFF
d_call: NA; v_call: TRBV19; clone_size: NA; j_call: TRBJ1-2; cdr3_nt: TGTGCCAGTCACGGAGGGACTAACTATGGCTACACCTTC; cdr3_aa: CASHGGTNYGYTF
d_call: NA; v_call: TRBV30; clone_size: NA; j_call: TRBJ2-3; cdr3_nt: TGTGCCTGGATCCTAGTGGCGGGCACAGATACGCAGTATTTT; cdr3_aa: CAWILVAGTDTQYF
d_call: NA; v_call: TRBV30; clone_size: NA; j_call: TRBJ1-3; cdr3_nt: TGTGCCTGGAGTGTTACAGTCTCTGGAAACACCATATATTTT; cdr3_aa: CAWSVTVSGNTIYF
d_call: TRBD1; v_call: TRBV7-9; clone_size: NA; j_call: TRBJ1-5; cdr3_nt: TGTGCCAGCAGCCCCGGAGAGGGGGCCTTCAATCAGCCCCAGCATTTT; cdr3_aa: CASSPGEGAFNQPQHF
d_call: TRBD1; v_call: TRBV11-2; clone_size: few; j_call: TRBJ1-1; cdr3_nt: TGTGCCAGCAGGACCGGGACAGGGGTGGGTAACACTGAAGCTTTCTTT; cdr3_aa: CASRTGTGVGNTEAFF
d_call: NA; v_call: TRBV4-1; clone_size: NA; j_call: TRBJ1-2; cdr3_nt: TGCGCCAGCAGCCAAGGAGTAGTTAATGGCTACACCTTC; cdr3_aa: CASSQGVVNGYTF
d_call: NA; v_call: TRBV2; clone_size: NA; j_call: TRBJ1-2; cdr3_nt: TGTGCCAGCAGTGGGACACGAGGTGGCTACACCTTC; cdr3_aa: CASSGTRGGYTF
d_call: TRBD2; v_call: TRBV19; clone_size: NA; j_call: TRBJ2-1; cdr3_nt: TGTGCCAGTAGTATACTTCTCGCGAGCGGGGCCCCCAATGAGCAGTTCTTC; cdr3_aa: CASSILLASGAPNEQFF
d_call: TRBD1; v_call: TRBV10-3; clone_size: NA; j_call: TRBJ1-1; cdr3_nt: TGTGCCATCAGTGAGCCGGACAGGGGGACTGAAGCTTTCTTT; cdr3_aa: CAISEPDRGTEAFF
d_call: TRBD1; v_call: TRBV5-1; clone_size: NA; j_call: TRBJ2-6; cdr3_nt: TGCGCCAGCAGCCCGGGGGACAGGATAAGTGGGGGGGCCAACGTCCTGACTTTC; cdr3_aa: CASSPGDRISGGANVLTF
d_call: NA; v_call: TRBV11-3; clone_size: NA; j_call: TRBJ2-3; cdr3_nt: TGTGCCAGCAGCTACTACAGCACAGATACGCAGTATTTT; cdr3_aa: CASSYYSTDTQYF
d_call: TRBD1; v_call: TRBV7-9; clone_size: few; j_call: TRBJ2-2; cdr3_nt: TGTTCCAGCAGCTTTCGGACAGGGGAGGGCGGGGAGCTGTTTTTT; cdr3_aa: CSSSFRTGEGGELFF
d_call: NA; v_call: TRBV9; clone_size: NA; j_call: TRBJ2-3; cdr3_nt: TGTGCCAGCAGCGTGGCCCCCACGACTGTTGCAGATACGCAGTATTTT; cdr3_aa: CASSVAPTTVADTQYF
d_call: TRBD1; v_call: TRBV30; clone_size: NA; j_call: TRBJ1-1; cdr3_nt: TGTGCCCTGGGACAGGGAAACACTGAAGCTTTCTTT; cdr3_aa: CALGQGNTEAFF
d_call: NA; v_call: TRBV5-6; clone_size: NA; j_call: TRBJ1-5; cdr3_nt: TGTGCCAGCAGCTTGGGGGGAGTTAGCAATCAGCCCCAGCATTTT; cdr3_aa: CASSLGGVSNQPQHF
d_call: TRBD2; v_call: TRBV2; clone_size: NA; j_call: TRBJ2-2; cdr3_nt: TGTGCCAGCGGGGAGGGCACCGGGGAGCTGTTTTTT; cdr3_aa: CASGEGTGELFF
d_call: NA; v_call: TRBV27; clone_size: once; j_call: TRBJ1-2; cdr3_nt: TGTGCCAGCAGTTTATTCGGGACATCCTATGGCTACACCTTC; cdr3_aa: CASSLFGTSYGYTF
d_call: NA; v_call: TRBV5-1; clone_size: NA; j_call: TRBJ2-3; cdr3_nt: TGCGCCAGCAGACCCACCTACTCAACTTCTAGGGATACGCAGTATTTT; cdr3_aa: CASRPTYSTSRDTQYF
d_call: NA; v_call: TRBV15; clone_size: NA; j_call: TRBJ1-2; cdr3_nt: TGTGCCACCAGCAGAGTCACAGGGCTATCCAACTTC; cdr3_aa: CATSRVTGLSNF
d_call: NA; v_call: TRBV5-1; clone_size: NA; j_call: TRBJ2-6; cdr3_nt: TGCGCCAGCAGCTTAGGGGGGGCTGGGGCCAACGTCCTGACTTTC; cdr3_aa: CASSLGGAGANVLTF
d_call: TRBD1; v_call: TRBV9; clone_size: NA; j_call: TRBJ1-6; cdr3_nt: TGTGCCAGCAGCTTCGGACAGGGGGATTCACCCCTCCACTTT; cdr3_aa: CASSFGQGDSPLHF
d_call: NA; v_call: TRBV5-1; clone_size: few; j_call: TRBJ1-5; cdr3_nt: TGCGCCAGCTCCTCCGAGGGTGGTCAGCCCCAGCATTTT; cdr3_aa: CASSSEGGQPQHF
d_call: TRBD1; v_call: TRBV27; clone_size: NA; j_call: TRBJ1-5; cdr3_nt: TGTGCCAGCAGTTTCCGACAGGGGTTGGGTTGGCAGCCCCAGCATTTT; cdr3_aa: CASSFRQGLGWQPQHF
d_call: NA; v_call: TRBV7-2; clone_size: few; j_call: TRBJ2-7; cdr3_nt: TGTGCCAGCAGCCCCCGACTAGGGTACGAGCAGTACTTC; cdr3_aa: CASSPRLGYEQYF
d_call: TRBD1; v_call: TRBV27; clone_size: NA; j_call: TRBJ1-1; cdr3_nt: TGTGCCAGCAGTCACGGGACAGGGGGCGAGGGAGCTTTCTTT; cdr3_aa: CASSHGTGGEGAFF
d_call: TRBD1; v_call: TRBV30; clone_size: NA; j_call: TRBJ2-7; cdr3_nt: TGTGCCTGGAGTGGGAGGACAGGGTACTACGAGCAGTACTTC; cdr3_aa: CAWSGRTGYYEQYF
d_call: NA; v_call: TRBV7-9; clone_size: NA; j_call: TRBJ2-3; cdr3_nt: TGTGCCAGCAGCTCTATCACTGGACTTTATTCGCCTAGCACAGATACGCAGTATTTT; cdr3_aa: CASSSITGLYSPSTDTQYF
d_call: TRBD1; v_call: TRBV12-5; clone_size: NA; j_call: TRBJ2-7; cdr3_nt: TGTGCTAGTGGTCCCCCCAGGACAGGGTCATCCTACGAGCAGTACTTC; cdr3_aa: CASGPPRTGSSYEQYF
d_call: TRBD2; v_call: TRBV30; clone_size: NA; j_call: TRBJ2-4; cdr3_nt: TGTGCCTGGGGGACTAGCGGGGACATTCAGTACTTC; cdr3_aa: CAWGTSGDIQYF
d_call: NA; v_call: TRBV2; clone_size: NA; j_call: TRBJ1-4; cdr3_nt: TGTGCCAGCCACGGACTTAATGAAAAACTGTTTTTT; cdr3_aa: CASHGLNEKLFF
d_call: NA; v_call: TRBV2; clone_size: NA; j_call: TRBJ1-1; cdr3_nt: TGTGCCAGCAGTTCTCGAACAGGGAACACTGAAGCTTTCTTT; cdr3_aa: CASSSRTGNTEAFF
d_call: TRBD1; v_call: TRBV2; clone_size: NA; j_call: TRBJ2-3; cdr3_nt: TGTGCCAGCAGAACCGGGACAGTGAACACAGATACGCAGTATTTT; cdr3_aa: CASRTGTVNTDTQYF
d_call: TRBD1; v_call: TRBV5-1; clone_size: NA; j_call: TRBJ2-7; cdr3_nt: TGCGCCAGCAGCGAAACAGGGGGCGAGCAGTACTTC; cdr3_aa: CASSETGGEQYF
d_call: NA; v_call: TRBV6-4; clone_size: few; j_call: TRBJ1-6; cdr3_nt: TGTGCCAGCAGTGAATTAAATAATTCACCCCTCCACTTT; cdr3_aa: CASSELNNSPLHF
d_call: NA; v_call: TRBV6-5; clone_size: once; j_call: TRBJ2-7; cdr3_nt: TGTGCCAGCAGTTACTCCCCCCTCTACGAGCAGTACTTC; cdr3_aa: CASSYSPLYEQYF
d_call: NA; v_call: TRBV5-1; clone_size: NA; j_call: TRBJ1-2; cdr3_nt: TGCGCCAGCAGCTTAACGCCTTGGGGCTTGTATGGCTACACCTTC; cdr3_aa: CASSLTPWGLYGYTF
d_call: TRBD2; v_call: TRBV7-9; clone_size: NA; j_call: TRBJ2-1; cdr3_nt: TGTGCCAGCAGTCCGACTAGCGGGGAGTTAAATGAGCAGTTCTTC; cdr3_aa: CASSPTSGELNEQFF
d_call: TRBD2; v_call: TRBV6-1; clone_size: NA; j_call: TRBJ2-1; cdr3_nt: TGTGCCAGCAGTGAAGCGAGCGGGGGGGCATTTAGTGAGCAGTTCTTC; cdr3_aa: CASSEASGGAFSEQFF
d_call: TRBD1; v_call: TRBV19; clone_size: NA; j_call: TRBJ1-1; cdr3_nt: TGTGCCAGTAGTACGCGGACAGGGGGCGTAAAGGTGAACACTGAAGCTTTCTTT; cdr3_aa: CASSTRTGGVKVNTEAFF
d_call: NA; v_call: TRBV5-1; clone_size: NA; j_call: TRBJ1-1; cdr3_nt: TGCGCCAGCAGTCTTGAGGGCACTGAAGCTTTCTTT; cdr3_aa: CASSLEGTEAFF
d_call: NA; v_call: TRBV27; clone_size: NA; j_call: TRBJ2-7; cdr3_nt: TGTGCCAGCAGTTTCCAGGGTGCGCAGTACTTC; cdr3_aa: CASSFQGAQYF
d_call: NA; v_call: TRBV13; clone_size: NA; j_call: TRBJ2-1; cdr3_nt: TGTGCCAGCAGCTTAAGTGGCAGTCACAATGAGCAGTTCTTC; cdr3_aa: CASSLSGSHNEQFF
d_call: TRBD2; v_call: TRBV5-1; clone_size: NA; j_call: TRBJ2-3; cdr3_nt: TGCGCCAGCAGCTTTAGCGGGGGTCTAGATACGCAGTATTTT; cdr3_aa: CASSFSGGLDTQYF
d_call: NA; v_call: TRBV5-1; clone_size: NA; j_call: TRBJ2-3; cdr3_nt: TGCGCCAGCAGCTTAAGTGGCGGGGTAGATACGCAGTATTTT; cdr3_aa: CASSLSGGVDTQYF
d_call: NA; v_call: TRBV4-2; clone_size: NA; j_call: TRBJ1-2; cdr3_nt: TGTGCCAGCAGCCAAGAAAGAAATCCAGAAGGCTACACCTTC; cdr3_aa: CASSQERNPEGYTF
d_call: TRBD1; v_call: TRBV5-6; clone_size: NA; j_call: TRBJ2-3; cdr3_nt: TGTGCCAGCAGCTATACAGGGGGCGCGGAAGATACGCAGTATTTT; cdr3_aa: CASSYTGGAEDTQYF
d_call: TRBD1; v_call: TRBV11-2; clone_size: NA; j_call: TRBJ2-5; cdr3_nt: TGTGCCAGCAGCCCCTGGACAGGGCAAGAGACCCAGTACTTC; cdr3_aa: CASSPWTGQETQYF